The sequence of this T cell receptor (beta chain) was determined in a study of cytomegalovirus exposure and HLA in healthy donors. Background on the study: The same platform was used for the 110 or so validation repertoires and the 500 to 700 first-cohort repertoires, a later analysis reported.

Overall study results and limits: Generally TCR sequences proved uncommon, though certain public TCRs appeared in numerous donors. The CMV antigen specificity of a few CMV-associated chains was confirmed through in vitro analysis. Published work reported that the classifier diagnosed cytomegalovirus status with high specificity and sensitivity.

Comment on this clone: Its antigen is currently unknown.

Libraries were prepared by immunoSEQ multiplex PCR; TCRdb keeps only in-frame clonotypes and omits some of them. The repertoire includes roughly 170,000 clones, around 82% of them detected once, and around 2.8% sits in the top ten. Germline V lookup: CDR1 SEHNR, CDR2 FQNEAQ (reference sequence). With V trimmed by 0 bases and J by 3 bases, 3 bases remained unmatched. The CDR3 extends over 16 amino acids. The sequencing sample was made of PBMCs. This receptor was identified in a woman aged 18-35 years in good health and CMV-seropositive. V and J are TRBV7-9 and TRBJ2-2, with 8 positions matching TRBD2. The CDR3 bases are TGTGCCAGCAGCTTAGCCACTAGCGGATACACCGGGGAGCTGTTTTTT. It encodes CASSLATSGYTGELFF. Full variable domain (outside the CDR3, taken from reference TRBV7-9 and TRBJ2-2): DTGVSQNPRHKITKRGQNVTFRCDPISEHNRLYWYRQTLGQGPEFLTYFQNEAQLEKSRLLSDRFSAERPKGSFSTLEIQRTEQGDSAMYLCASSLATSGYTGELFFGEGSRLTVL.